This T cell receptor beta chain was sequenced during a study of T cell changes during pregnancy in multiple sclerosis. Trimming took off 0 bases at V and 3 bases at J, with 15 bases between the two ends. The germline V gene encodes CDR1 MGHDK and CDR2 SYGVNS. This CDR3 has 16 residues. Some clones are missing from TCRdb's copy, which holds only in-frame ones; the method was immunoSEQ multiplex PCR. The sample lists 55,000 to 70,000 clones, around 90% occurring once. This TCR was sampled from a female donor in good health, enrolled as a control in a pregnancy study. V and J are TRBV25-1 and TRBJ2-7; no firm D call. Sequences were derived from peripheral blood, sampled in the second trimester of pregnancy. The chain's CDR3 is CASSEYVGTSRYEQYF. DNA for the CDR3: TGTGCCAGCAGTGAATATGTTGGTACATCTCGCTACGAGCAGTACTTC.